The T cell receptor (beta chain) described here comes from a study of control samples from healthy donors and cancer patients. The length of the CDR3 is 16 residues. Unmatched junction bases numbered 8, after V lost 4 bases and J lost 4 bases. Germline CDR1 and CDR2: LGHNA and YSLEER. TCRdb's table, derived via immunoSEQ multiplex PCR, lists solely in-frame clones and lacks some. The repertoire holds 150,000 to 200,000 clones, with around nine tenths as singletons. This receptor was obtained from a man between 18 and 29 years old in good health. Sequenced material: blood. The chain has TRBV4-3 and TRBJ2-5, with 11 nucleotides matching TRBD2. CDR3 coding DNA: TGCGCCAGCAGCCGGAACCTAGCGGGGGGAGCAGAGACCCAGTACTTC. It translates to CASSRNLAGGAETQYF.